The clone carrying this TCR beta chain was detected only a few times. This specimen comes from a study of blood T cells in healthy people across ages. PCR was performed a second time for 7 to 11 cycles using a sample-barcoded 5' primer and a J-beta primer mix. TCRdb re-called the 5' RACE reads through MiXCR, storing one row per CDR3 protein. The profile covers hundreds of thousands of distinct CDR3 sequences, with about 24% appearing a single time and 7.5% to 9% taken by the ten largest. This CDR3 is built from 15 residues. Trimming at V came to 5 bases and at J to 6 bases, leaving 7 bases not matched to a gene. CDR1 is MNHEY and CDR2 is SMNVEV in the germline V gene (reference sequence). Caucasian, healthy and from Russia, the donors were aged between about 6 and 100. The same sample was also used in a study of T cells of mothers and their children. As that report states: Thymic selection shapes TCR recombination output in related pairs, and it does so similarly in unrelated pairs. The authors detected no persistent microchimeric T cell clones.

Sample: blood. The chain links TRBV27 to TRBJ1-4, with 9 bases identical to TRBD1. This receptor was obtained from a boy younger than 18 in good health. The CDR3 sequence: CASSTGGGHHEKLFF. CDR3 bases: TGTGCCAGCAGTACAGGGGGCGGCCATCATGAAAAACTGTTTTTT.